This T cell receptor (beta chain) was obtained from a study of blood T cell repertoires in COVID-19. In the study overall: Sites in the United States, Italy and Spain provided acute and convalescent COVID-19 samples. T cells, B-cell-depleted T cells, or PBMCs supplied cDNA or gDNA.

In the original processing: Using reference gene primer amplification, nucleated cell counts were estimated. The protocol was immunoSEQ multiplex PCR, while the TCRdb copy is restricted to in-frame clones and leaves out a portion. Clone size and V and J calls were adopted from that table, with D and trimming inferred from the DNA. This table holds 140,000 or so clones, under 80% found once. Germline CDR1 is SGHRS and CDR2 is YFSETQ. V was shortened by 1 base and J by 8 bases, with 12 bases between the two germline ends. CDR3 length equals 13 residues. J is TRBJ1-2 and V is TRBV5-1; possibly TRBD1 for D (6 bases). This TCR was recovered from a man between 60 and 70 years old with acute or convalescent COVID-19. Sequences were obtained from peripheral blood. In DNA, the CDR3 is TGCGCCAGCAGCTTGAACAGGGCGGACGGCTACACCTTC. It specifies CASSLNRADGYTF.